Following are 3 T cell receptor beta chains from one sample sequenced in a study of shared clonotypes between healthy human individuals. Clones were sequenced by immunoSEQ multiplex PCR, and TCRdb holds only the in-frame ones, with some missing. The data contain about 2.1 million clones, about 93% of them singletons. The naive CD8 subset, CD45RO-negative cells positively selected for CCR7, excluded terminally differentiated effector memory CD45RA+ cells. The sample taken for sequencing was naive CD8+ T cells from PBMCs. The receptors shown here come from a man younger than 35 in good health. Some clones in this sample may be carry-over from other donors' samples.

The sample holds one count of this clone. The V and J genes are TRBV7-9 and TRBJ2-3, with 10 bases that match TRBD2. Looked up from germline, CDR1 is SEHNR and CDR2 is FQNEAQ (reference sequence). The CDR3 has 16 residues. The V segment lost 2 bases and the J segment 0 bases; nucleotides outside the gene matches: 2. The CDR3 nucleotides are TGTGCCAGCAGCTTATTGACTAGCGGGAGCACAGATACGCAGTATTTT. Its translation is CASSLLTSGSTDTQYF.

Only one count was recorded for this clone. V gene TRBV29-1 combines with J gene TRBJ2-7; 10 positions agree with TRBD2. J gave up 5 bases and V 5 bases, and 6 bases lay outside the gene matches. CDR3 size: 13 residues. Per germline, CDR1 SQVTM and CDR2 ANQGSEA. The DNA for the CDR3 is TGCAGCGTTTTTCGAGGGACTAGCGACGAGCAGTACTTC. Amino acids: CSVFRGTSDEQYF.

The chain has TRBV7-9 and TRBJ2-7; the D gene is possibly TRBD2 (6 bases). V was trimmed by 0 bases and J by 2 bases, leaving 17 bases between them. Germline V lookup: CDR1 SEHNR, CDR2 FQNEAQ (reference sequence). CDR3 length: 17 residues. The CDR3 sequence: CASSLAPRLRGTYEQYF. The CDR3 DNA reads TGTGCCAGCAGCTTAGCGCCCCGACTCCGGGGGACCTACGAGCAGTACTTC.